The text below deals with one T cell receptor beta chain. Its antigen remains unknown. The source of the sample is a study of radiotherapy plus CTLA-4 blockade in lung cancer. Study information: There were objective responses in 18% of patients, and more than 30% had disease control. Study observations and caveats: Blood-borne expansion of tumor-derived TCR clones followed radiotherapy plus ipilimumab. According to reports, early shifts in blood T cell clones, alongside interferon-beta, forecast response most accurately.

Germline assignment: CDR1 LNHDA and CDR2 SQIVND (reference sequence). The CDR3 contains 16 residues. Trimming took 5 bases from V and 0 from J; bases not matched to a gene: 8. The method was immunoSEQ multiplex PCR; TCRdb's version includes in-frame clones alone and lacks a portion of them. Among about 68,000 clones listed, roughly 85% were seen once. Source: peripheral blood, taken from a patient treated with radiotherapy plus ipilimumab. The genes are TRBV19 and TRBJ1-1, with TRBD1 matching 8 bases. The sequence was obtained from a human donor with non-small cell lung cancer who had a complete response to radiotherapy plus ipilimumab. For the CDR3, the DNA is TGTGCCAGTAGTCAATCCTTGGACAGGGTGAACACTGAAGCTTTCTTT. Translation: CASSQSLDRVNTEAFF. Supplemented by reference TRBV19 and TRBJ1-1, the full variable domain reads DGGITQSPKYLFRKEGQNVTLSCEQNLNHDAMYWYRQDPGQGLRLIYYSQIVNDFQKGDIAEGYSVSREKKESFPLTVTSAQKNPTAFYLCASSQSLDRVNTEAFFGQGTRLTVV.